Described below is a single T cell receptor beta chain sequence and its context. These data originate in a study of shared clonotypes between healthy human individuals. Study in general: In total, the donors were two women and a few men aged 18 to 49.

Under the authors' procedure: Without quality scores, immunoSEQ junctional reads could not be filtered like full-length reads. Assay used: immunoSEQ multiplex PCR; TCRdb lists only in-frame clones, some missing. The V and J calls and the clone size are those of that table, but D and trimming were determined from the DNA. The sample shows about half a million clones, over 75% of them seen only once. This CDR3 is built from 15 residues. V shed 4 bases, J shed 5 bases, and the junction held 7 bases outside the gene matches. Germline values: CDR1 SGHTS, CDR2 YDEGEE. Sequencing input: PBMCs. The chain carries TRBV5-8 and TRBJ2-3; TRBD2 agrees at 10 bases. The TCR comes from a woman between 35 and 50 years old in good health. Some clones in this sample may be carry-over from other donors' samples. The CDR3 coding sequence is TGTGCCAGCAGCACCGGGACTAGCGAGAGAGATACGCAGTATTTT. This codes for CASSTGTSERDTQYF.